The 2 T cell receptor beta chains below were found in one sample sequenced in a study of shared clonotypes between healthy human individuals. The protocol was immunoSEQ multiplex PCR, while the TCRdb copy is restricted to in-frame clones and leaves out a portion. This table has about a million clones, about 72% appearing once. Sequenced material: memory CD4+ T cells from PBMCs. This sample's subset: CD45RA-negative fraction. Receptors were obtained from a man younger than 35 in good health. Some clones in this sample may be carry-over from other donors' samples.

This chain connects TRBV19 to TRBJ1-4; D is uncertain. Germline V gives CDR1 LNHDA, CDR2 SQIVND (reference sequence). CDR3 length: 13 amino acids. Trimming took 5 bases from V and 6 from J, leaving 10 bases between them. CDR3 in amino acids: CASSLLVHEKLFF. The CDR3 DNA reads as TGTGCCAGTAGTCTCCTGGTTCATGAAAAACTGTTTTTT.

The chain uses TRBV29-1 and TRBJ1-2, with 9 bases aligning to TRBD1. The trim removed 4 bases at V and 7 bases at J, leaving 7 bases unmatched. The CDR3 runs to 13 residues. CDR1 is SQVTM and CDR2 is ANQGSEA in the germline V gene. The CDR3 DNA reads as TGCAGCGTTGGAACCACAGGGGGCCTTGGCTACACCTTC. Its protein is CSVGTTGGLGYTF.